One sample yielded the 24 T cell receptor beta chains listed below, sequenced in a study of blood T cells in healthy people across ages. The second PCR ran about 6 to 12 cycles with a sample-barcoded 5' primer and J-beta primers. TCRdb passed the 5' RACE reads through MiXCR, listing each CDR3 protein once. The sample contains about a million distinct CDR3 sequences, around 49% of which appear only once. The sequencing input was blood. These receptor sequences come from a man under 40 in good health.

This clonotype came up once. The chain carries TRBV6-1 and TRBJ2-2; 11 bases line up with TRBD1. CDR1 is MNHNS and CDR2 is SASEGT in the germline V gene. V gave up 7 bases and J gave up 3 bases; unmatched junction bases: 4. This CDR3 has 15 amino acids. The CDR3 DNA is TGTGCCAGCACTCCGGGACAGGGGGACACCGGGGAGCTGTTTTTT. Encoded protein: CASTPGQGDTGELFF.

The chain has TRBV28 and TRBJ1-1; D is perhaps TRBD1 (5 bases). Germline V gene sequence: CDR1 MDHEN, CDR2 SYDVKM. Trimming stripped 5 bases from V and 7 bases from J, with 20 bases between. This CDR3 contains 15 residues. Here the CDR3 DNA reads TGTGCCAGCAGTCCCTCGGGGGTCGCTCAAATTGAAGCTTTCTTT. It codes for CASSPSGVAQIEAFF. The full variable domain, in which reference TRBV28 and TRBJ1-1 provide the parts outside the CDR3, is DVKVTQSSRYLVKRTGEKVFLECVQDMDHENMFWYRQDPGLGLRLIYFSYDVKMKEKGDIPEGYSVSREKKERFSLILESASTNQTSMYLCASSPSGVAQIEAFFGQGTRLTVV.

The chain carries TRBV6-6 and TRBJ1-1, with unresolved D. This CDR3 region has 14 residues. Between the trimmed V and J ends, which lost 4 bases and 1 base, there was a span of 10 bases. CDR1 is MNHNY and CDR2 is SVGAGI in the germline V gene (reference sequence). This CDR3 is CASSSSSPNTEAFF. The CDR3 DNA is TGTGCCAGCAGTTCAAGTTCCCCGAACACTGAAGCTTTCTTT.

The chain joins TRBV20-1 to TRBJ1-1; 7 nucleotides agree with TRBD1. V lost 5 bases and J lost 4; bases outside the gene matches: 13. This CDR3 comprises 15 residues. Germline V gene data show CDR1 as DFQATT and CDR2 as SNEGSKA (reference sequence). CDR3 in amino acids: CSAGTGVGLGTEAFF. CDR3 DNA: TGCAGTGCTGGAACAGGGGTGGGCCTAGGCACTGAAGCTTTCTTT.

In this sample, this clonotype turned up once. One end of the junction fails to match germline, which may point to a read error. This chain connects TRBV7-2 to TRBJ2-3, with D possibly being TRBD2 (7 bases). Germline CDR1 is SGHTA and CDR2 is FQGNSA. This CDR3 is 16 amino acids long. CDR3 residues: CASSLLVGGDTNTQYF. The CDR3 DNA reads TGTGCCAGCAGCCTACTTGTGGGGGGGGACACAAATACGCAGTATTTT.

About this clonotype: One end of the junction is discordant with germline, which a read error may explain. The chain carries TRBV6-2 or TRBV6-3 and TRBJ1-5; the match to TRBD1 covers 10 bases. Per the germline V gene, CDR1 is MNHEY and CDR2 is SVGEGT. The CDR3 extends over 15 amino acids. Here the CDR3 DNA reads TGTACCAGCATCCAGGCGGGACAGGGGAATCAGCCCCAGCATTTT. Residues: CTSIQAGQGNQPQHF.

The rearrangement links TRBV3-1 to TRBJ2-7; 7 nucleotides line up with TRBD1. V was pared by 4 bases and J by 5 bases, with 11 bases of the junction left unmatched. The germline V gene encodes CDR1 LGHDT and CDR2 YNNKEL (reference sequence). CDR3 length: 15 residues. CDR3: CASSPNIRTGNEQYF. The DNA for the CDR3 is TGTGCCAGCAGCCCGAACATCCGGACAGGAAACGAGCAGTACTTC.

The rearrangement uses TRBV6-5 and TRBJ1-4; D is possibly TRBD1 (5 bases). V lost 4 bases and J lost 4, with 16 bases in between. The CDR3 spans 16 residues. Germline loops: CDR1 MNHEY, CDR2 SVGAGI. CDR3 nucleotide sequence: TGTGCCAGCAGTTTCTTCTCCGGGACGGATAATGAAAAACTGTTTTTT. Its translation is CASSFFSGTDNEKLFF.

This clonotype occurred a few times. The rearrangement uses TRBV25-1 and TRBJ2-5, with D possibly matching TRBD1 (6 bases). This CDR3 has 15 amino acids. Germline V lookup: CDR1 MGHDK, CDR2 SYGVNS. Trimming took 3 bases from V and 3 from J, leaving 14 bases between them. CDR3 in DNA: TGTGCCAGCAGTGAGGAAGGGACAAGAAAAGAGACCCAGTACTTC. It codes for CASSEEGTRKETQYF.

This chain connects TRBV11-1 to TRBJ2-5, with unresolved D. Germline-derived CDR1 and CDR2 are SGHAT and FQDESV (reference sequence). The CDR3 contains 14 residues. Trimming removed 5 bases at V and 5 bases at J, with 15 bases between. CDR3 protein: CASSGDTFWETQYF. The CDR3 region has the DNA TGTGCCAGCAGCGGCGACACCTTTTGGGAGACCCAGTACTTC.

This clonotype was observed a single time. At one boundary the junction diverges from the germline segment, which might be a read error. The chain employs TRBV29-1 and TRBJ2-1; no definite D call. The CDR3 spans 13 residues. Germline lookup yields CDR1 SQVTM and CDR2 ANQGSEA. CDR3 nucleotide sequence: TGCAGCGTTGGGTACAGCTCCTGCAATGAGCAGTTCTTC. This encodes CSVGYSSCNEQFF.

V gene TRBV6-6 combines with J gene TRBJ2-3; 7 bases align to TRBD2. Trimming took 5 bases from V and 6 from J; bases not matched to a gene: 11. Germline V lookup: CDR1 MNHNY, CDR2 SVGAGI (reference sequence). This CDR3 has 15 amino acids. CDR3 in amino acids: CASSPARGVTDTQYF. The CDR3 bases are TGTGCCAGCAGTCCCGCCCGGGGGGTCACGGATACGCAGTATTTT.

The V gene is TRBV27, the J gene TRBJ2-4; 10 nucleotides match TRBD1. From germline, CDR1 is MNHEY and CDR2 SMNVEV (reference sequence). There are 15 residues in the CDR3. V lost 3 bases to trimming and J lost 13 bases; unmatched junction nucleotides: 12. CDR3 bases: TGTGCCAGCAGTTTCGACAGGGGGCCCTCCTACAAGCAGTACTTC. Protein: CASSFDRGPSYKQYF.

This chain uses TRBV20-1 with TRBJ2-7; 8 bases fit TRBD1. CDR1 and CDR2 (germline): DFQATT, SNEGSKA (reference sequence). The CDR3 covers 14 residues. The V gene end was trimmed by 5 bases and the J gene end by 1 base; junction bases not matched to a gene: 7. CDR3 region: CSAHDRGPSYEQYF. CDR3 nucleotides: TGCAGTGCTCACGACAGGGGACCTTCCTACGAGCAGTACTTC.

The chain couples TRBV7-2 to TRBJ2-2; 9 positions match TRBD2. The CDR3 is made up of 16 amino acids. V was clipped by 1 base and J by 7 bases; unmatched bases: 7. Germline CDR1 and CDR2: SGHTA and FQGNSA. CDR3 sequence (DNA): TGTGCCAGCAGCTTAGTAGGACTAGCGAATAACGGGGAGCTGTTTTTT. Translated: CASSLVGLANNGELFF.

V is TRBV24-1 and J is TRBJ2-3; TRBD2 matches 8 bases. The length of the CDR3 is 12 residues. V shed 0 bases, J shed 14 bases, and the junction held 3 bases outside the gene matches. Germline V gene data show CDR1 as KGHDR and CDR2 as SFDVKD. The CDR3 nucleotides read TGTGCCACCAGTGATTTGCGGGGGGGCCCGTATTTT. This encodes CATSDLRGGPYF.

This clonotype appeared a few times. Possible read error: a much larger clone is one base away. The CDR3 DNA reads as TGTGCCAGCGGCGCTATAGCAGATGTTACCGATACGCAGTATTTT. It yields the protein CASGAIADVTDTQYF. This chain connects TRBV9 to TRBJ2-3; no definite D call. Germline V CDR1 and CDR2: SGDLS, YYNGEE. The CDR3 spans 15 residues. The V and J ends lost 7 bases and 6 bases respectively, with 21 bases between them.

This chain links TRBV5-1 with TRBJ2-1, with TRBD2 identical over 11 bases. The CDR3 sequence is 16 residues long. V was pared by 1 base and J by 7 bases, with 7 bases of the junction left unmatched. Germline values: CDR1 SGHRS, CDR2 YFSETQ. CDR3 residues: CASSLRASGGSNEQFF. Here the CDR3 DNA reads TGCGCCAGCAGCTTGAGGGCTAGCGGGGGGAGTAATGAGCAGTTCTTC.

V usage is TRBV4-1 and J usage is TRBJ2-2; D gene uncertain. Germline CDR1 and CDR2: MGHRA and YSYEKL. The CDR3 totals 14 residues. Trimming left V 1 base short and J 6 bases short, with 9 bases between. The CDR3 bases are TGCGCCAGCAGCCAAGGTATCGTGGCCGGGGAGCTGTTTTTT. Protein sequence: CASSQGIVAGELFF.

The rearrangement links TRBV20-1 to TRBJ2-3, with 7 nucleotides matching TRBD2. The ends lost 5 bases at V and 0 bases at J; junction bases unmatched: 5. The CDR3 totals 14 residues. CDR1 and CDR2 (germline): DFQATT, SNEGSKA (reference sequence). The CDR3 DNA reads TGCAGTGCTCTTCTAGCGGTTAGCACAGATACGCAGTATTTT. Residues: CSALLAVSTDTQYF.

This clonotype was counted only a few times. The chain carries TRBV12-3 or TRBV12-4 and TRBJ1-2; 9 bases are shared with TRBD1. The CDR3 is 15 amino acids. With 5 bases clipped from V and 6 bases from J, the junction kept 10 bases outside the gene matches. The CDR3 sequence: CASSLPRQGGNGYTF. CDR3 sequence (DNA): TGTGCCAGCAGTCTCCCTAGACAGGGGGGTAATGGCTACACCTTC.

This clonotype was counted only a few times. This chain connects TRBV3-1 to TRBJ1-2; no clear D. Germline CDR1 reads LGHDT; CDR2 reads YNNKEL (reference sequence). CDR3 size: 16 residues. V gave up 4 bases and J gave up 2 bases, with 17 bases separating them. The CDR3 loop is CASSPPLGRKNYGYTF. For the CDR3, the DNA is TGTGCCAGCAGCCCACCTCTCGGGCGGAAGAACTATGGCTACACCTTC.

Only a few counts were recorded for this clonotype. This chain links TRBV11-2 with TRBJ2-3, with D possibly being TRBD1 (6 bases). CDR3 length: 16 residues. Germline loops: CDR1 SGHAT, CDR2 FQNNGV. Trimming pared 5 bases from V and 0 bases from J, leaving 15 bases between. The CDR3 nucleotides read TGTGCCAGCAGCACGCTACAGGGTACTAGCACAGATACGCAGTATTTT. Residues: CASSTLQGTSTDTQYF. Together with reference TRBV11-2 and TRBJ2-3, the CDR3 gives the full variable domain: EAGVAQSPRYKIIEKRQSVAFWCNPISGHATLYWYQQILGQGPKLLIQFQNNGVVDDSQLPKDRFSAERLKGVDSTLKIQPAKLEDSAVYLCASSTLQGTSTDTQYFGPGTRLTVL.

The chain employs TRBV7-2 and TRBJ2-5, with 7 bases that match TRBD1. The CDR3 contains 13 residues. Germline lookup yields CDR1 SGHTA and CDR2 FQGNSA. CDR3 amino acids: CVTRGGPQETQYF. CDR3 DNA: TGTGTCACAAGAGGGGGCCCCCAAGAGACCCAGTACTTC.